This T cell receptor (beta chain) was captured in a study of liver allograft versus peripheral blood T cells. Study-wide background: A comparison was made between T cell receptor repertoires in transplanted livers and those in recipients' peripheral blood.

General study results and limits: Repertoires of T cell receptors in liver allografts reportedly differed from peripheral blood repertoires.

Sample share makes this clonotype medium-sized (0.01 to 0.1%). Its antigen is not known. TCRdb used MiXCR to reprocess the reads, holding one entry per CDR3 protein. The repertoire consists of roughly 500 distinct CDR3 sequences, with about 10% occurring once and the leading ten covering around 21%. Germline trimming cut 1 base from V and 6 bases from J; bases unmatched to any gene: 5. Per germline, CDR1 SGHNT and CDR2 YENEEA. The CDR3 sequence is 17 residues long. V and J are TRBV11-3 and TRBJ2-2; 13 bases are shared with TRBD2. The sequence was obtained from a human patient who had a liver transplant. The graft donor may account for some of the T cells. In DNA, the CDR3 is TGTGCCAGCAGCTTAGGCCCGGGACTAGCGGGATCCGGGGAGCTGTTTTTT. It codes for CASSLGPGLAGSGELFF.